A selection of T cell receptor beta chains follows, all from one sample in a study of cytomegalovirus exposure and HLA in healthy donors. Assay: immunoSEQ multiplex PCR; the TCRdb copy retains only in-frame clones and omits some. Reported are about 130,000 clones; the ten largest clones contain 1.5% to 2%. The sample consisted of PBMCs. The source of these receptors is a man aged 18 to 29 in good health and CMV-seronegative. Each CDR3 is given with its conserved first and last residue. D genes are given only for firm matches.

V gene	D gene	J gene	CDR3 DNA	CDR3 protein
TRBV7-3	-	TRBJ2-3	TGTGCCAGCGGCCCGACGGGAGATACGCAGTATTTT	CASGPTGDTQYF
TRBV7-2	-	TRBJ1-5	TGTGCCAGCAGCTTTGGGAGGTATCAGCCCCAGCATTTT	CASSFGRYQPQHF
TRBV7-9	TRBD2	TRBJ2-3	TGTGCCAGCAGCTCTCCCCCTTTTGGGACTAGATATGGAACAGATACGCAGTATTTT	CASSSPPFGTRYGTDTQYF
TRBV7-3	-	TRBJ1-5	TGTGCCAGCAGCTTAAGTGAGGAGCAGCCCCAGCATTTT	CASSLSEEQPQHF
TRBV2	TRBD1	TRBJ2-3	TGTGCCAGCAAGGGCAGGGGGTTGGTGTATACGCAGTATTTT	CASKGRGLVYTQYF
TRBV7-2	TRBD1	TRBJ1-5	TGTGCCAGCAGCTTAGGAGTCGGACAGGGCATTCAGCCCCAGCATTTT	CASSLGVGQGIQPQHF
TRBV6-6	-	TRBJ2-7	TGTGCCAGCAGGCGAGGAAGCAACGAGCAGTACTTC	CASRRGSNEQYF
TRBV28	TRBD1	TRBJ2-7	TGTGCCAGCAGTCCAACAGGGGGCGCGACGTTTTCCTACGAGCAGTACTTC	CASSPTGGATFSYEQYF
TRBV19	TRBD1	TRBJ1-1	TGTGCCAGTAGTAACAGGGGGCGCGGGGTCACTGAAGCTTTCTTT	CASSNRGRGVTEAFF
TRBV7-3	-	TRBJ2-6	TGTGCCAGCAGCAACGTCCCGAGCTCTGGGGCCAACGTCCTGACTTTC	CASSNVPSSGANVLTF
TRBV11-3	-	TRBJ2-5	TGTGCCAGCAGCTCAAGGACAGTTAGACAAGAGACCCAGTACTTC	CASSSRTVRQETQYF
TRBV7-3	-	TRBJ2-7	TGTGCCAGCAGCCCAGCGCCGGGAGAGGGGTACGAGCAGTACTTC	CASSPAPGEGYEQYF
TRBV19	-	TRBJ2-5	TGTGCCAGTAGTACCAACAGGTACCAAGAGACCCAGTACTTC	CASSTNRYQETQYF
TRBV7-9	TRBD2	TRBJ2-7	TGTGCCAGCAGTTTGACTAGCGGGAGTGTCGAGCAGTACTTC	CASSLTSGSVEQYF
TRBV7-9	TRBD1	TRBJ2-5	TGTGCCAGCAGCTTCCGACAGGGGAATTGGGAGACCCAGTACTTC	CASSFRQGNWETQYF
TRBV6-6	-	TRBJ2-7	TGTGCCAGCAGTCCCCGCAGCGGTAGCTCCTACGAGCAGTACTTC	CASSPRSGSSYEQYF
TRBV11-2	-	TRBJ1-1	TGTGCCAGCAGCTTAGTGGGGGGTTTGAACACTGAAGCTTTCTTT	CASSLVGGLNTEAFF
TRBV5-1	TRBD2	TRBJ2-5	TGCGCCAGCAGCCAAAGACTAGCGGGAGGGGAGACCCAGTACTTC	CASSQRLAGGETQYF
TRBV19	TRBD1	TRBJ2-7	TGTGCCAGTAGTCCAAGACAGGGGGCGGGGGAGCAGTACTTC	CASSPRQGAGEQYF
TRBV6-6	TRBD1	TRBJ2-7	TGTGCCAGCAGTTCCGGGACAGGGGTCCGCAACGAGCAGTACTTC	CASSSGTGVRNEQYF
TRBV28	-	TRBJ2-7	TGTGCCAGCAGTTTAAGGAAAACCTCTAGGAGCTCCTACGAGCAGTACTTC	CASSLRKTSRSSYEQYF